A selection of T cell receptor beta chains follows, all from one sample in a study of cytotoxic CD8 clonotypes in ibrutinib-treated CLL. Clones were read by immunoSEQ multiplex PCR, and TCRdb kept only the in-frame ones, dropping some. The sample holds approximately 97,000 clones, roughly three quarters seen once. Sequencing used PBMCs, obtained after 24 months of ibrutinib treatment. Receptor source: a human donor with chronic lymphocytic leukemia. Both conserved end residues are part of each CDR3. Fields, in order: J gene, CDR3 length, D gene, V gene, clone size, CDR3 DNA, CDR3 protein. The D gene is left open where the match is weak. Size is omitted from some rows. Given values are once, few, many or a class for expanded clones.

>TRBJ2-5|17|TRBD2|TRBV10-3|NA
TGTGCCATCAGTGACAGGGGAGAGCGGGAGGGCCCGGAGACCCAGTACTTC
CAISDRGEREGPETQYF
>TRBJ1-5|14|NA|TRBV16|few
TGTGCCAGCATCGGGCACAGGCTATATCAGCCCCAGCATTTT
CASIGHRLYQPQHF
>TRBJ2-7|13|NA|TRBV19|NA
TGTGCCAGTAGGCGGGGTCTCTTGGACGAGCAGTACTTC
CASRRGLLDEQYF
>TRBJ2-1|13|TRBD2|TRBV10-3|once
TGTGCCATCAGTGGGGGCGGGAGCCATGAGCAGTTCTTC
CAISGGGSHEQFF
>TRBJ2-2|15|TRBD2|TRBV28|NA
TGTGCCAGCAGTTTAGGTCTAGCGGACACCGGGGAGCTGTTTTTT
CASSLGLADTGELFF
>TRBJ1-4|13|NA|TRBV15|once
TGTGCCACCAGCAGAGATATAGGTGAAAAACTGTTTTTT
CATSRDIGEKLFF
>TRBJ2-1|19|TRBD2|TRBV7-2|NA
TGTGCCAGCAGCCCCGGACTAGCGGGGGGGTTGTTCTCCTACAATGAGCAGTTCTTC
CASSPGLAGGLFSYNEQFF
>TRBJ1-5|15|NA|TRBV19|NA
TGTGCCAGTAAAGTACAGGATTATAGCAATCAGCCCCAGCATTTT
CASKVQDYSNQPQHF
>TRBJ2-1|15|TRBD2|TRBV11-3|few
TGTGCCAGCAGCGGGCGGGAGGGATTCTACAATGAGCAGTTCTTC
CASSGREGFYNEQFF
>TRBJ2-4|19|TRBD2|TRBV19|few
TGTGCCAGTAGTCCCCCGCGGGGGGGGAGTTTCGGTGACAAAAACATTCAGTACTTC
CASSPPRGGSFGDKNIQYF
>TRBJ2-3|16|TRBD2|TRBV4-3|NA
TGCGCCAGCAGCCTCAGCGGGGCAGTGACCACAGATACGCAGTATTTT
CASSLSGAVTTDTQYF
>TRBJ1-5|12|NA|TRBV13|NA
TGTGCCAGCAGCTTATTGGGGCAGCCCCAGCATTTT
CASSLLGQPQHF
>TRBJ1-3|17|TRBD1|TRBV5-1|NA
TGCGCCAGCAGCTTGGCGCAAACAGGGGGCTCTGGAAACACCATATATTTT
CASSLAQTGGSGNTIYF
>TRBJ2-7|18|TRBD2|TRBV19|NA
TGTGCCAGTAGTATAAGGGGGGCTAGCGGGAGGAACCACTACGAGCAGTACTTC
CASSIRGASGRNHYEQYF
>TRBJ1-2|12|NA|TRBV29-1|few
TGCAGCGCTGTGGACCCTTCCTATGGCTACACCTTC
CSAVDPSYGYTF
>TRBJ2-3|16|TRBD2|TRBV5-1|NA
TGCGCCAGCAGCATTCAAGCGGGGGGTGTGACAGATACGCAGTATTTT
CASSIQAGGVTDTQYF
>TRBJ1-1|14|NA|TRBV6-1|NA
TGTGCCAGCAGTGAAGACAGGATTGGAACTGAAGCTTTCTTT
CASSEDRIGTEAFF
>TRBJ2-7|17|NA|TRBV27|NA
TGTGCCAGCAGTACTCCACTCAGGGGAAATCCCTCCTACGAGCAGTACTTC
CASSTPLRGNPSYEQYF
>TRBJ2-5|16|NA|TRBV18|NA
TGTGCCAGCTCACCACCAAAGCGAGGGGTCCAAGAGACCCAGTACTTC
CASSPPKRGVQETQYF
>TRBJ2-2|13|TRBD1|TRBV29-1|few
TGCAGCGCGGGACAGGGGGGTTCCGGGGAGCTGTTTTTT
CSAGQGGSGELFF
>TRBJ1-5|14|NA|TRBV7-6|NA
TGTGCCAGCTCTCTAGTGGGTCAAGGGCAGCCCCAGCATTTT
CASSLVGQGQPQHF
>TRBJ1-4|20|NA|TRBV23-1|once
TGCGCCAGCAGTCAATCGATGGGCAGGGAAAACGGACCAACTAATGAAAAACTGTTTTTT
CASSQSMGRENGPTNEKLFF
>TRBJ2-1|15|TRBD1|TRBV11-3|few
TGTGCCAGCAGCCCAGGGACAGGTGACTACAATGAGCAGTTCTTC
CASSPGTGDYNEQFF
>TRBJ1-2|11|NA|TRBV2|NA
TGTGCCAGCAGTGAAGGGTATGGCTACACCTTC
CASSEGYGYTF
>TRBJ2-2|17|TRBD2|TRBV6-1|once
TGTGCCAGCAGTGCCGCGGGACTAGCCTCCGGCACCGGGGAGCTGTTTTTT
CASSAAGLASGTGELFF
>TRBJ2-7|12|NA|TRBV28|NA
TGTGCCAGCAGCCAAGGGGTCTACGAGCAGTACTTC
CASSQGVYEQYF
>TRBJ2-1|14|NA|TRBV6-5|NA
TGTGCCAGCAGTTACAAGTCAGGTTGGAATGAGCAGTTCTTC
CASSYKSGWNEQFF
>TRBJ1-2|14|NA|TRBV7-3|NA
TGTGCCAGCAGCGGGAGCGGGGGGCGGGATGGCTACACCTTC
CASSGSGGRDGYTF
>TRBJ2-5|15|NA|TRBV28|NA
TGTGCCAGCAGTCGCCGGGGTAGCGGAGGAGAGACCCAGTACTTC
CASSRRGSGGETQYF
>TRBJ1-3|15|NA|TRBV5-6|NA
TGTGCCAGCAGCCAACCGGACAGCTCTGGAAACACCATATATTTT
CASSQPDSSGNTIYF
>TRBJ2-1|13|TRBD2|TRBV19|NA
TGTGCCAGTAGTACCCAGACTAGCTTAGGGCAGTTCTTC
CASSTQTSLGQFF
>TRBJ1-5|14|NA|TRBV19|NA
TGTGCCAGTAGTACCGACAGGAACAATCAGCCCCAGCATTTT
CASSTDRNNQPQHF
>TRBJ2-7|11|NA|TRBV27|NA
TGTGCCAGCGCCGGCTCCTACGAGCAGTACTTC
CASAGSYEQYF
>TRBJ1-2|12|NA|TRBV6-1|NA
TGTGCCAGCAGGCAGGCTAACTATGGCTACACCTTC
CASRQANYGYTF
>TRBJ2-6|17|NA|TRBV6-1|NA
TGTGCCAGCAGTGGCCGGGACGTAAGCTCTGGGGCCAACGTCCTGACTTTC
CASSGRDVSSGANVLTF
>TRBJ2-5|11|NA|TRBV20-1|NA
TGCAGTGCCCCAGAGATCAGGACCCAGTACTTC
CSAPEIRTQYF
>TRBJ2-1|14|TRBD1|TRBV4-1|NA
TGCGCCAGCAGCCAAGAGGTGGTTGTAGAGGGGGCTTTCTTC
CASSQEVVVEGAFF
>TRBJ2-3|12|NA|TRBV7-9|NA
TGTTTTGTGGACGCCGGGGGAGATACGCAGTATTTT
CFVDAGGDTQYF
>TRBJ2-7|14|NA|TRBV4-3|once
TGCGCCAGCAGCCCAGCAGGTCACCGGAGCGAGCAGTACTTC
CASSPAGHRSEQYF
>TRBJ2-7|13|NA|TRBV7-2|NA
TGTGCCAGCAGCTTAGCGCTCAGCTACGAGCAGTACTTC
CASSLALSYEQYF
>TRBJ1-1|13|TRBD1|TRBV6-4|NA
TGTGCCAGCAGTGACTCAGGGGGCAGGGGAGCTTTCTTT
CASSDSGGRGAFF
>TRBJ1-5|13|NA|TRBV18|NA
TGTGCCAGCTCACAAAATAGCAATCAGCCCCAGCATTTT
CASSQNSNQPQHF
>TRBJ2-1|17|TRBD2|TRBV15|NA
TGTGCCACCAGCAGTCGCTTGGGGGGGAGCTCCTACAATGAGCAGTTCTTC
CATSSRLGGSSYNEQFF
>TRBJ2-2|17|TRBD1|TRBV5-6|once
TGTGTCAGCAGCTTGGAAGGACAGGGGGCGAACACCGGGGAGCTGTTTTTT
CVSSLEGQGANTGELFF
>TRBJ2-6|13|NA|TRBV2|once
TGTGCCAGCAGTGGGCTTGGGGCCAACGTCCTGACTTTC
CASSGLGANVLTF
>TRBJ2-7|13|NA|TRBV28|NA
TGTGCCAGCAGCCAGGGGAGGGTCGGCGAGCAGTACTTC
CASSQGRVGEQYF